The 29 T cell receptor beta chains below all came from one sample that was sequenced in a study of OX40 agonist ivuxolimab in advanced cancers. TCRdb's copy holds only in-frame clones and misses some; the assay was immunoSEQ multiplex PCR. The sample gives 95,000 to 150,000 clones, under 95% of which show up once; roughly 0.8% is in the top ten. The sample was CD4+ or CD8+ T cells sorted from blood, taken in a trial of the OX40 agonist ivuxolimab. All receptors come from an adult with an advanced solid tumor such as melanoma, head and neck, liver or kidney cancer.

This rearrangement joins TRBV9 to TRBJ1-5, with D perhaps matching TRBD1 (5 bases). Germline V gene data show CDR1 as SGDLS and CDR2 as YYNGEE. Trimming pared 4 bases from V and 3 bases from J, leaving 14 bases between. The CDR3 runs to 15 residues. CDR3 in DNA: TGTGCCAGCAGCCCTACCGGGGCTCCCAATCAGCCCCAGCATTTT. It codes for CASSPTGAPNQPQHF. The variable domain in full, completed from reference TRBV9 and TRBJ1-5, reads DSGVTQTPKHLITATGQRVTLRCSPRSGDLSVYWYQQSLDQGLQFLIQYYNGEERAKGNILERFSAQQFPDLHSELNLSSLELGDSALYFCASSPTGAPNQPQHFGDGTRLSIL.

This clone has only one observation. CDR3 coding DNA: TGTGCCAGCAGCCCCCGACAGGCCGGAGGGACAGATACGCAGTATTTT. Residues: CASSPRQAGGTDTQYF. J is TRBJ2-3 and V is TRBV7-3; the D call may be TRBD1 or TRBD2 (6 bases each). V was shortened by 5 bases and J by 3 bases, with 18 bases between the two germline ends. CDR3 size: 16 residues. The germline V gene encodes CDR1 SGHTA and CDR2 FQGTGA.

The CDR3 DNA follows: TGTGCCAGCAGCTTGGCCTTGACTAGCGGAGTCTACGAGCAGTACTTC. Protein product: CASSLALTSGVYEQYF. The chain couples TRBV28 to TRBJ2-7, with TRBD2 matching 9 bases. Germline trimming cut 6 bases from V and 3 bases from J; bases unmatched to any gene: 12. Per germline, CDR1 MDHEN and CDR2 SYDVKM. The CDR3 has 16 residues.

The CDR3 nucleotides read TGCAGCGTTGATGGACTAGCAGCAGAGACCCAGTACTTC. Protein product: CSVDGLAAETQYF. The V gene is TRBV29-1, the J gene TRBJ2-5; 8 bases line up with TRBD2. The germline CDR1 and CDR2 sequences are SQVTM and ANQGSEA. Unmatched junction bases numbered 4, after V lost 3 bases and J lost 4 bases. The CDR3 has 13 amino acids.

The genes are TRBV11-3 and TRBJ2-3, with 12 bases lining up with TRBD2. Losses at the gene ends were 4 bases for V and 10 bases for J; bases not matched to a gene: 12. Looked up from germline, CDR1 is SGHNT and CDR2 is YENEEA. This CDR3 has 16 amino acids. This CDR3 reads CASSSGLAGGYIAQYF. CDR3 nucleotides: TGTGCCAGCAGCTCCGGGCTAGCGGGAGGGTATATCGCGCAGTATTTT.

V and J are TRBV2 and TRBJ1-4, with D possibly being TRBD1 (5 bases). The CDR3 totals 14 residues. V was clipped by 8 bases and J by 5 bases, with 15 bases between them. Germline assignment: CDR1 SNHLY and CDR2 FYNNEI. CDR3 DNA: TGTGCCAGCGTTCTCCTGGGGGTGAATGAAAAACTGTTTTTT. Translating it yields CASVLLGVNEKLFF.

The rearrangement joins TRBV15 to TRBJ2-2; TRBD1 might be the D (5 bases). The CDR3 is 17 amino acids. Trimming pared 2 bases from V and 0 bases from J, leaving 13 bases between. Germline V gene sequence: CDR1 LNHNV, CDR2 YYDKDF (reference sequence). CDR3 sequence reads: CATSRSRTYANTGELFF. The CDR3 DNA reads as TGTGCCACCAGCAGAAGCCGGACATACGCGAACACCGGGGAGCTGTTTTTT. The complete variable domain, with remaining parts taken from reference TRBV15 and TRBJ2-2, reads DAMVIQNPRYQVTQFGKPVTLSCSQTLNHNVMYWYQQKSSQAPKLLFHYYDKDFNNEADTPDNFQSRRPNTSFCFLDIRSPGLGDTAMYLCATSRSRTYANTGELFFGEGSRLTVL.

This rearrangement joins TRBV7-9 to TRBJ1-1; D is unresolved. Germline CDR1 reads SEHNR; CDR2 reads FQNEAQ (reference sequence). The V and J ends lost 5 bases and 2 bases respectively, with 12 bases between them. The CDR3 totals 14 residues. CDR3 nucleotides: TGTGCCAGCAGCCTACAAGGGTCTAACACTGAAGCTTTCTTT. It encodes CASSLQGSNTEAFF.

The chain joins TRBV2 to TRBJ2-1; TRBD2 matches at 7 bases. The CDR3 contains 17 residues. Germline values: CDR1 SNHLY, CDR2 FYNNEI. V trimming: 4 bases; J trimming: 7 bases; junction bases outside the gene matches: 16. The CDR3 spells CASSGGTGAGVGNEQFF. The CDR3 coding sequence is TGTGCCAGCAGTGGGGGAACCGGGGCGGGAGTGGGAAATGAGCAGTTCTTC.

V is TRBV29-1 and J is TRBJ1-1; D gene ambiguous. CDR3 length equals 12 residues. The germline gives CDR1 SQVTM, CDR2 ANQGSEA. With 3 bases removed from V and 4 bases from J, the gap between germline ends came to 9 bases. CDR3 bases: TGCAGCGTTGAGAGGTCGAGCACTGAAGCTTTCTTT. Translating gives CSVERSSTEAFF.

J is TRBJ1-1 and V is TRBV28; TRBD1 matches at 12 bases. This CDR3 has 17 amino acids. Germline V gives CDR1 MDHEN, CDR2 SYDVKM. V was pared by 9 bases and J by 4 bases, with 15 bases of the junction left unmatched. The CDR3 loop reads CASGRGTGGAGSTEAFF. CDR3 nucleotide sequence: TGTGCCAGTGGGAGGGGGACAGGGGGCGCGGGGAGCACTGAAGCTTTCTTT.

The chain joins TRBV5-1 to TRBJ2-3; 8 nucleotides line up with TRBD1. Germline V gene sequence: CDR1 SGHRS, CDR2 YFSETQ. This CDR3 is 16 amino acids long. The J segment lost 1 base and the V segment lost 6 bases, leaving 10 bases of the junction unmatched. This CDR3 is CASTETGELGTDTQYF. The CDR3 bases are TGCGCCAGCACCGAGACAGGGGAATTGGGCACAGATACGCAGTATTTT. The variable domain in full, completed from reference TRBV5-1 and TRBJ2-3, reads KAGVTQTPRYLIKTRGQQVTLSCSPISGHRSVSWYQQTPGQGLQFLFEYFSETQRNKGNFPGRFSGRQFSNSRSEMNVSTLELGDSALYLCASTETGELGTDTQYFGPGTRLTVL.

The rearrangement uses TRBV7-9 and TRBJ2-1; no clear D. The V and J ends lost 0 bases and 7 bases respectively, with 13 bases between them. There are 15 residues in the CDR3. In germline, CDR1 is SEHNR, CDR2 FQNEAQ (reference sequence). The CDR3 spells CASSLAARKYNEQFF. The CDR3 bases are TGTGCCAGCAGCTTAGCCGCCAGAAAGTATAATGAGCAGTTCTTC.

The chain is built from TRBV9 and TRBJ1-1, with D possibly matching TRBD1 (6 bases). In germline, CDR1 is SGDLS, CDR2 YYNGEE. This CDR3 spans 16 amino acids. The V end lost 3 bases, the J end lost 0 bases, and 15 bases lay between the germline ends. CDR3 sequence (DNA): TGTGCCAGCAGCGATCGACAGGTTATGATGAACACTGAAGCTTTCTTT. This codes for CASSDRQVMMNTEAFF.

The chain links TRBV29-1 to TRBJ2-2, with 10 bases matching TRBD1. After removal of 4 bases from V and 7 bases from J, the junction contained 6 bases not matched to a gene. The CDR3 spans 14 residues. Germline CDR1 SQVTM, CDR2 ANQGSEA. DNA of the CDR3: TGCAGCGTTGCGACAGGGGGCAAGGACGGGGAGCTGTTTTTT. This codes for CSVATGGKDGELFF.

CDR3 residues: CASSGMLAKNIQYF. The CDR3 nucleotides are TGTGCCAGCAGTGGAATGTTAGCCAAAAACATTCAGTACTTC. The rearrangement joins TRBV27 to TRBJ2-4; no definite D call. Trimming cost V 5 bases and J 0 bases, with 8 bases left between them. CDR1 is MNHEY, CDR2 SMNVEV, per germline (reference sequence). The CDR3 is made up of 14 amino acids.

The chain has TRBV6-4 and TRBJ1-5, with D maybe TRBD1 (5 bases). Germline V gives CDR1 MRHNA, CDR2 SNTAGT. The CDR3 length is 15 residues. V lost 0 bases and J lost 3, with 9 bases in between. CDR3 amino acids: CASSDSNRPNQPQHF. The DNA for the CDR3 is TGTGCCAGCAGTGACTCGAACAGGCCCAATCAGCCCCAGCATTTT.

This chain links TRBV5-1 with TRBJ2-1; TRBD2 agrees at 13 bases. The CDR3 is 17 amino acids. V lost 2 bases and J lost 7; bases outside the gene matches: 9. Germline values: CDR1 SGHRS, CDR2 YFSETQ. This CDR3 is CASSFSPTSGRGNEQFF. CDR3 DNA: TGCGCCAGCAGCTTCTCCCCTACTAGCGGGAGGGGAAATGAGCAGTTCTTC. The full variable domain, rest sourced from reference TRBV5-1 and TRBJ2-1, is KAGVTQTPRYLIKTRGQQVTLSCSPISGHRSVSWYQQTPGQGLQFLFEYFSETQRNKGNFPGRFSGRQFSNSRSEMNVSTLELGDSALYLCASSFSPTSGRGNEQFFGPGTRLTVL.

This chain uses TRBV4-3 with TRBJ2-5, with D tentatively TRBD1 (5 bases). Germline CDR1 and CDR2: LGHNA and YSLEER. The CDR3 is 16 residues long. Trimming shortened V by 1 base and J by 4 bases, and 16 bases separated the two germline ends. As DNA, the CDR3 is TGCGCCAGCAGCCAAGGAGTGGCAGGGCCGCCAGAGACCCAGTACTTC. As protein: CASSQGVAGPPETQYF.

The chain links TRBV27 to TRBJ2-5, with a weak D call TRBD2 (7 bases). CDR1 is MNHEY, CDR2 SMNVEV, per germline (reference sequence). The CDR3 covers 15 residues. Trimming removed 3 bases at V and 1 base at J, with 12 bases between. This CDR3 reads CASSFRGGLQETQYF. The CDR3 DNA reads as TGTGCCAGCAGTTTTCGCGGGGGCCTCCAAGAGACCCAGTACTTC.

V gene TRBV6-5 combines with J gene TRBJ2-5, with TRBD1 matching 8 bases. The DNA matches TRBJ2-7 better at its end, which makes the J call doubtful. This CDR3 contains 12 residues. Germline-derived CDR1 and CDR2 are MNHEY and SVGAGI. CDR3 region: CASRRDRGEQYF. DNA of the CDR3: TGTGCCAGCAGGCGAGACAGGGGCGAGCAGTACTTC.

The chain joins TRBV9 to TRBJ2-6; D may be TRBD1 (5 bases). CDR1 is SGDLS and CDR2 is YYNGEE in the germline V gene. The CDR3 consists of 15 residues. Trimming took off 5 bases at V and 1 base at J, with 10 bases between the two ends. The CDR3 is CASRGTGSGANVLTF. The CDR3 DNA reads TGTGCCAGCAGGGGTACAGGTTCTGGGGCCAACGTCCTGACTTTC.

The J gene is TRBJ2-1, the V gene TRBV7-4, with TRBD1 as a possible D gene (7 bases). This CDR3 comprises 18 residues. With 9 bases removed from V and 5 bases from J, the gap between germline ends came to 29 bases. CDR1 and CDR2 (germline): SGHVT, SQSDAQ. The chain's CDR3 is CARRKGDSREDYNNEQFF. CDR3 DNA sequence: TGTGCCAGAAGGAAGGGGGACAGTAGGGAGGACTATAACAATGAGCAGTTCTTC.

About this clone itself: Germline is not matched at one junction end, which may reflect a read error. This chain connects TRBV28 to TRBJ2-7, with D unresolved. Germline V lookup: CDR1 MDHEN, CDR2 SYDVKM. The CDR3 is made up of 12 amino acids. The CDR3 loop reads CASSPRSLRLDF. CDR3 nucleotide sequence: TGTGCCAGCAGTCCGCGGAGTTTACGATTGGACTTC.

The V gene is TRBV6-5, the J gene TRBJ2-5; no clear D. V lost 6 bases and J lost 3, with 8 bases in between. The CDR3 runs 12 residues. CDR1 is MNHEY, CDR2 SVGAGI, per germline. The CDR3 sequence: CASSEPEETQYF. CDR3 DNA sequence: TGTGCCAGCAGCGAACCTGAAGAGACCCAGTACTTC.

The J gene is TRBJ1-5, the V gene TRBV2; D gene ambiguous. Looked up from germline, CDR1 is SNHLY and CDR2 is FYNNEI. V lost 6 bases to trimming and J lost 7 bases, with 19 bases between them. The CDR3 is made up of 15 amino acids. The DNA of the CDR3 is TGTGCCAGCAGCCCGGTCACGGCTGCTATGCAGCCCCAGCATTTT. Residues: CASSPVTAAMQPQHF.

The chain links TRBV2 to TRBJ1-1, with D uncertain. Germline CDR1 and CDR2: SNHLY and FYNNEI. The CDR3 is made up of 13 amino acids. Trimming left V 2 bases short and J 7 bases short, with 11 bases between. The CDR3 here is CASSEWWVREAFF. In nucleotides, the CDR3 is TGTGCCAGCAGTGAATGGTGGGTTCGTGAAGCTTTCTTT. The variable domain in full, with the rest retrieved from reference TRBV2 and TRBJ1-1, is EPEVTQTPSHQVTQMGQEVILRCVPISNHLYFYWYRQILGQKVEFLVSFYNNEISEKSEIFDDQFSVERPDGSNFTLKIRSTKLEDSAMYFCASSEWWVREAFFGQGTRLTVV.

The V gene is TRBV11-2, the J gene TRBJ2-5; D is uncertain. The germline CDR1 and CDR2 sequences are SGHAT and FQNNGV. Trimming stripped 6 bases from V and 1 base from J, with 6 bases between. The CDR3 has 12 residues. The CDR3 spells CASRGSQETQYF. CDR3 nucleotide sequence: TGTGCCAGCAGAGGCAGCCAAGAGACCCAGTACTTC. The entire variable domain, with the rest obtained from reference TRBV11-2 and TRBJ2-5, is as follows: EAGVAQSPRYKIIEKRQSVAFWCNPISGHATLYWYQQILGQGPKLLIQFQNNGVVDDSQLPKDRFSAERLKGVDSTLKIQPAKLEDSAVYLCASRGSQETQYFGPGTRLLVL.

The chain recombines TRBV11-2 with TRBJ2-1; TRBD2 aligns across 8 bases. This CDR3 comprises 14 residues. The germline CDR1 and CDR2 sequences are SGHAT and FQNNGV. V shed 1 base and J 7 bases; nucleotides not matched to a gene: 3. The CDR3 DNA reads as TGTGCCAGCAGCTTAGCGGGAGGGCTTAATGAGCAGTTCTTC. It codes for CASSLAGGLNEQFF.